Listed below are T cell receptor beta chains from one sample, sequenced in a study of PD-L1 blockade in urothelial cancer. Sequenced by immunoSEQ multiplex PCR; TCRdb stores in-frame clones only, minus some. The repertoire consists of about 63,000 clones, with more than 80% occurring once and the leading ten covering approximately 5.1%. Sequenced here: PBMCs, sampled around atezolizumab (anti-PD-L1) treatment. These TCRs come from a man in his 70s with urothelial cancer. Both conserved end residues are part of each CDR3. Fields, in order: V gene, D gene, clone size, J gene, CDR3 DNA, CDR3 protein. The D gene is left open where the match is weak. A clone size is listed for some rows: how often the clone was seen (once, few, many), or a class if it is expanded.

>TRBV10-3|-|-|TRBJ2-3
TGTGCCATCACCAAAGGACTGGATGGGGCAGATACGCAGTATTTT
CAITKGLDGADTQYF
>TRBV18|TRBD1|-|TRBJ1-1
TGTGCCAGCTCACAGAGGACAGGGGGCACGTTCTTT
CASSQRTGGTFF
>TRBV30|TRBD1|-|TRBJ1-1
TGTGCCTGGGGTAGGACAGGGACCTTGAACACTGAAGCTTTCTTT
CAWGRTGTLNTEAFF
>TRBV28|-|-|TRBJ2-3
TGTGCCAGCAACCAGATAGCGGCCCCACTCACAGATACGCAGTATTTT
CASNQIAAPLTDTQYF
>TRBV4-2|TRBD2|-|TRBJ2-7
TGTGCCAGCAGCCAAGATCGGGTTAGCGGGAGTTACCACGAGCAGTACTTC
CASSQDRVSGSYHEQYF
>TRBV2|-|-|TRBJ2-3
TGTGCCACCGGAAGGGGGCGGGAAGCAGATACGCAGTATTTT
CATGRGREADTQYF
>TRBV15|TRBD2|-|TRBJ2-7
TGTGCCACCAGCAGAGATCGAGAAGCGGGGGGTGATGAGCAGTACTTC
CATSRDREAGGDEQYF
>TRBV7-2|-|once|TRBJ1-4
TGTGCCAGCAGCCCCCTGGGAGGGAGGGGTGAAAAACTGTTTTTT
CASSPLGGRGEKLFF
>TRBV7-9|-|few|TRBJ1-1
TGTGCCAGCAGCTTACCCCCACGGTCCCAACGAGGCACTGAAGCTTTCTTT
CASSLPPRSQRGTEAFF
>TRBV5-5|TRBD1|-|TRBJ2-7
TGTGCCAGCAGATCGGGACAGTCGAGCTCCTACGAGCAGTACTTC
CASRSGQSSSYEQYF
>TRBV6-1|-|-|TRBJ2-2
TGTGCCAGCAGTCGGCAGAAAGCTAGAACCGGGGAGCTGTTTTTT
CASSRQKARTGELFF
>TRBV27|-|-|TRBJ1-1
TGTGCCAGCAGTCTACAGTCGGCCACTGAAGCTTTCTTT
CASSLQSATEAFF
>TRBV18|-|-|TRBJ1-1
TGTGCCAGCTCTCTACAGGGTGTAGGCACTGAAGCTTTCTTT
CASSLQGVGTEAFF
>TRBV4-3|TRBD2|-|TRBJ2-1
TGCGCCAGCAGCCAAGAATTCGGGCTAGCGGGAGGGCCGCGGAATGAGCAGTTCTTC
CASSQEFGLAGGPRNEQFF
>TRBV7-2|-|-|TRBJ2-5
TGTGCCAGCAGCTCCCCAGGGGTGGAGACCCAGTACTTC
CASSSPGVETQYF
>TRBV19|-|-|TRBJ2-7
TGTGCCAGTAGTGGGGGGAACTCCTACGAGCAGTACTTC
CASSGGNSYEQYF
>TRBV7-3|-|-|TRBJ1-2
TGTGCCAGCAGCGCGGGGACCGGGAGTTCCGGCTACACCTTC
CASSAGTGSSGYTF
>TRBV18|-|-|TRBJ1-2
TGTGCCAGCTCACCCTCGGGACAAGCCTATGGCTACACCTTC
CASSPSGQAYGYTF
>TRBV25-1|-|-|TRBJ1-3
TGTGCCAGCGCAGGGGAACGAAACACCATATATTTT
CASAGERNTIYF
>TRBV28|TRBD2|once|TRBJ2-7
TGTGCCAGCAGTTTTTTAAGAGGCGGGAGCTCCTACGAGCAGTACTTC
CASSFLRGGSSYEQYF
>TRBV18|TRBD1|once|TRBJ2-3
TGTGCCAGCTCACCACCATTAACTGCGACAGGGTGGACAGATACGCAGTATTTT
CASSPPLTATGWTDTQYF
>TRBV11-3|-|-|TRBJ2-7
TGTGCCAGCAGCTTACAGAACAGGCCTCTCTACGAGCAGTACTTC
CASSLQNRPLYEQYF
>TRBV9|-|-|TRBJ2-4
TGTGCCAGCAGCGTAGCTTCCGGGACAAAAAACATTCAGTACTTC
CASSVASGTKNIQYF
>TRBV18|TRBD2|few|TRBJ2-3
TGTGCCAGCTCACCAAATATAGCGGGAGAAGCAGATACGCAGTATTTT
CASSPNIAGEADTQYF
>TRBV5-6|TRBD1|-|TRBJ2-1
TGTGCCAGCAGCAGCATACAGGGGGCCTCCTACAATGAGCAGTTCTTC
CASSSIQGASYNEQFF
>TRBV29-1|TRBD2|-|TRBJ2-5
TGCAGCGTCGCTAGCGGGATTGGGGAGACCCAGTACTTC
CSVASGIGETQYF
>TRBV4-3|TRBD2|-|TRBJ2-5
TGCGCCAGATTACCGCTGGGGGTTCGGACTAGCGGACCCCAAGAGACCCAGTACTTC
CARLPLGVRTSGPQETQYF
>TRBV6-1|-|-|TRBJ2-7
TGTGCCAGCAGTGAGGTGAGCGAGCAGTACTTC
CASSEVSEQYF
>TRBV5-4|TRBD1|once|TRBJ1-4
TGTGCCAGCAGCATCCAGGGGGCGCGAAATGAAAAACTGTTTTTT
CASSIQGARNEKLFF
>TRBV2|-|-|TRBJ2-5
TGTGCCAGCAGGGCGACAGCTTTGGAGACCCAGTACTTC
CASRATALETQYF
>TRBV4-2|TRBD1|once|TRBJ1-1
TGTGCCAGCAGCAAAGAGGGGGCGGACACTGAAGCTTTCTTT
CASSKEGADTEAFF
>TRBV5-1|-|-|TRBJ1-2
TGCGCCAGCAGCCCGGGACATCCTTATGGCTACACCTTC
CASSPGHPYGYTF
>TRBV19|-|few|TRBJ1-5
TGTGCCAGTAGTAAGGGGAGGTTTAGCAATCAGCCCCAGCATTTT
CASSKGRFSNQPQHF
>TRBV28|-|once|TRBJ1-2
TGTGCCAGCTCTTCGGGGGGGACCTATGGCTACACCTTC
CASSSGGTYGYTF
>TRBV29-1|-|-|TRBJ2-1
TGCAGCGTCGACGGACTCCGATACAATGAGCAGTTCTTC
CSVDGLRYNEQFF
>TRBV11-2|-|-|TRBJ1-1
TGTGCCAGCAGCTCCCAAAGGGACATTTTTGAAGCTTTCTTT
CASSSQRDIFEAFF
>TRBV5-1|TRBD1|-|TRBJ2-2
TGCGCCAGCAACGACAGGGGAGGCACCGGGGAGCTGTTTTTT
CASNDRGGTGELFF
>TRBV5-4|TRBD1|-|TRBJ1-3
TGTGCCAGCAGCTTAGACAGGGGAGGAAACACCATATATTTT
CASSLDRGGNTIYF
>TRBV5-4|TRBD1|-|TRBJ2-5
TGTGCCAGCAGCTCCGCAGGGGGCCAAGAGACCCAGTACTTC
CASSSAGGQETQYF
>TRBV11-2|-|-|TRBJ1-4
TGTGCCAGCCGCGGGGTTGGGTTGGAAAAACTGTTTTTT
CASRGVGLEKLFF
>TRBV19|-|-|TRBJ2-7
TGTGCCAGTAGTTTCTCCGGACAGTCCTACGAGCAGTACTTC
CASSFSGQSYEQYF
>TRBV11-1|TRBD2|-|TRBJ2-3
TGTGCCAGCAGCTTATCGGCGGGACTAGTGGATACGCAGTATTTT
CASSLSAGLVDTQYF
>TRBV6-5|TRBD1|-|TRBJ1-5
TGTGCCAGCAGCCCCACAGGGGACCACAATCAGCCCCAGCATTTT
CASSPTGDHNQPQHF
>TRBV4-1|-|few|TRBJ2-2
TGCGCCAGCAGCCAAGGTTCCGGAGATGCCGGGGAGCTGTTTTTT
CASSQGSGDAGELFF
>TRBV6-1|TRBD1|-|TRBJ2-7
TGTGCCAGCAGTCCGGGACAGACCACCTACGAGCAGTACTTC
CASSPGQTTYEQYF
>TRBV28|TRBD2|-|TRBJ2-7
TGTGCCACCACCCGTGGTAGCGGGATCTACGAGCAGTACTTC
CATTRGSGIYEQYF
>TRBV27|TRBD2|once|TRBJ2-2
TGTGCCAGCAGTTGGGGAGGGGTTGGCGGGGAGCTGTTTTTT
CASSWGGVGGELFF
>TRBV6-1|-|few|TRBJ1-5
TGTGCCAGCAGGAAAGGTAGTCAGGGCAATCAGCCCCAGCATTTT
CASRKGSQGNQPQHF
>TRBV6-5|-|-|TRBJ2-7
TGTGCCACCGCCGGGAGCTCCTACGAGCAGTACTTC
CATAGSSYEQYF
>TRBV29-1|TRBD1|-|TRBJ1-2
TGCAGTTGTTGGCCGGGACAGGGTGATTATGGCTACACCTTC
CSCWPGQGDYGYTF
>TRBV6-5|-|few|TRBJ2-7
TGTGCCAGCAGTAAGGGGCCCAGCTCCTACGAGCAGTACTTC
CASSKGPSSYEQYF
>TRBV10-1|-|-|TRBJ2-2
TGCGCCAGCAGTGTTCGGCCCCCCGGGACTGACCTCACCGGGGAGCTGTTTTTT
CASSVRPPGTDLTGELFF
>TRBV7-2|-|-|TRBJ2-2
TGTGCCAGCAGCCCTTCGCTAGCGTTCGGGGAGCTGTTTTTT
CASSPSLAFGELFF
>TRBV6-6|TRBD1|-|TRBJ1-4
TGTGCCAGCAGAACCGACAGGGGAAATGAAAAACTGTTTTTT
CASRTDRGNEKLFF
>TRBV6-6|TRBD1|-|TRBJ1-1
TGTGCCAGCAGTTACTCGGGACAGCGGATGAACACTGAAGCTTTCTTT
CASSYSGQRMNTEAFF
>TRBV19|-|-|TRBJ1-5
TGTGCCAGTAGATTTACAGGGAGCAATCAGCCCCAGCATTTT
CASRFTGSNQPQHF
>TRBV19|TRBD2|-|TRBJ2-7
TGTGCCAGTAGGAGAACTAGCGGGAGGGCCGAGCGTAACGAGCAGTACTTC
CASRRTSGRAERNEQYF
>TRBV15|TRBD1|few|TRBJ1-2
TGTGCCACCAGCAGAGATGATCTGGGGACAGGGAACGGCTACACCTTC
CATSRDDLGTGNGYTF
>TRBV25-1|-|-|TRBJ1-1
TGTGCCAGCAGTGAATGGGGACTCGGGATGAACACTGAAGCTTTCTTT
CASSEWGLGMNTEAFF
>TRBV15|-|-|TRBJ1-2
TGTGCCACCAGCAGTGACAGGTCCTATGGCTACACCTTC
CATSSDRSYGYTF